This record concerns one T cell receptor beta chain sequence. Its specificity is unknown. This entry comes from a study of cytomegalovirus exposure and HLA in healthy donors. The study, taken as a whole, reports: In a later analysis, common viral pathogens appeared linked to several of the most significant clusters. CMV serostatus was the sole immune exposure data available.

Vbeta (60) and Jbeta (13) primers were used in the PCR. Here immunoSEQ multiplex PCR was the method, and the copy in TCRdb shows in-frame clones only, minus some. The table lists roughly 120,000 clones, around 76% of them singletons. The germline V gene encodes CDR1 SGHTA and CDR2 FQGNSA. The CDR3 extends over 14 amino acids. V shed 8 bases and J 1 base; nucleotides not matched to a gene: 8. The source material was PBMCs. The sequence was collected from a woman aged 55-70 years in good health and CMV-seropositive. V and J are TRBV7-2 and TRBJ2-7; 7 bases agree with TRBD1. The CDR3 nucleotides are TGTGCCAGCGGCCGGGACAGAACATCCTACGAGCAGTACTTC. Translated: CASGRDRTSYEQYF.